The T cell receptor (beta chain) described here comes from a study of T cells after yellow fever vaccination. Synthesis of TCR cDNA relied on 5'RACE template switching, which attached a universal primer site and UMIs. Via MiXCR, TCRdb re-called the 5' RACE reads, giving one row per CDR3 protein. The data show a few hundred thousand distinct CDR3 sequences, around 3.6% seen once. The CDR3 spans 16 residues. The trim removed 5 bases at V and 0 bases at J, leaving 7 bases unmatched. CDR1 is MDHEN, CDR2 SYDVKM, per germline. The specimen was PBMCs, collected on the day of the yellow fever booster vaccination. The TCR was taken from a young man who received the YFV17D yellow fever vaccine. V gene TRBV28 combines with J gene TRBJ1-5, with 7 positions matching TRBD1. In DNA, the CDR3 is TGTGCCAGCAGTGGGGACAGTTACTATAGCAATCAGCCCCAGCATTTT. This gives the protein CASSGDSYYSNQPQHF. Looking up the rest from reference TRBV28 and TRBJ1-5 gives the full variable domain: DVKVTQSSRYLVKRTGEKVFLECVQDMDHENMFWYRQDPGLGLRLIYFSYDVKMKEKGDIPEGYSVSREKKERFSLILESASTNQTSMYLCASSGDSYYSNQPQHFGDGTRLSIL.